Reported below is one TCR beta chain. Its antigen is still unknown. The sample originates from a study of shared clonotypes between healthy human individuals. Some clones are missing from TCRdb's copy, which holds only in-frame ones; the method was immunoSEQ multiplex PCR. Seen here are 850,000 to 1,200,000 clones, around four fifths observed once, and the top ten hold approximately 1.5%. Points from the study as a whole: Limitation of the genetic and exposure-history diversity represented came from the few donors. Clonotype sharing levels among donors were expected to vary with sequencing depth.

V gave up 5 bases and J gave up 6 bases, with 11 bases separating them. CDR3 size: 12 residues. Per germline, CDR1 SGHTA and CDR2 FQGNSA. Sequencing used memory CD4+ T cells sorted from blood. The subset: CD45RA-negative fraction. This TCR derives from a man younger than 35 in good health. This chain connects TRBV7-2 to TRBJ2-7; the D gene is possibly TRBD1 (5 bases). The CDR3 DNA reads TGTGCCAGCAGCCAGGGTTTCGGCGAGCAGTACTTC. It codes for CASSQGFGEQYF.